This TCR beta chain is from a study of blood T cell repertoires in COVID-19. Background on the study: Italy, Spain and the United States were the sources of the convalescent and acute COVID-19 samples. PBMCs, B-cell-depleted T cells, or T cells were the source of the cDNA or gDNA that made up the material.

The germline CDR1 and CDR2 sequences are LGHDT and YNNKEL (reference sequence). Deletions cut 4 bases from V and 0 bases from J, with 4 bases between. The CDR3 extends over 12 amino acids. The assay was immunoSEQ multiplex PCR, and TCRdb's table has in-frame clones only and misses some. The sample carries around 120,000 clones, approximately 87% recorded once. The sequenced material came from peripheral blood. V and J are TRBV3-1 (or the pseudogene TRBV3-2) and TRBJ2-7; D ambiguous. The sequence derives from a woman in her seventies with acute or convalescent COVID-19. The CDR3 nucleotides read TGTGCCAGCAGCCCGAGCTCCTACGAGCAGTACTTC. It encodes CASSPSSYEQYF.